These 20 T cell receptor beta chains share one sample of origin, sequenced in a study of CD8 T cells in cerebrospinal fluid in Alzheimer's disease. TCRdb reanalyzed the 10x single-cell sequencing reads, giving one entry per CDR3 protein sequence and no DNA. In total, the table holds hundreds of distinct CDR3 sequences. Sequenced: cerebrospinal fluid. Receptors originate from a human donor with Parkinson's disease.

V is TRBV7-2 and J is TRBJ1-3. Per germline, CDR1 SGHTA and CDR2 FQGNSA. The CDR3 is 13 amino acids. The CDR3 protein is CASSPYLTNTIYF.

According to its frequency, this clonotype is medium-sized. The genes are TRBV12-3 or TRBV12-4 and TRBJ2-6; as DNA is missing, the TRBD2 call by TCRdb cannot be tested. The CDR3 spans 16 residues. CDR3 region: CASSFGQGPGANVLTF.

This clonotype is called large based on its frequency. The chain is built from TRBV5-4 and TRBJ2-3. The germline CDR1 and CDR2 sequences are SGHNT and YYREEE (reference sequence). CDR3 length equals 12 residues. CDR3 loop: CASALGEDTQYF.

According to its frequency, this clonotype is medium-sized (0.01 to 0.1%). The rearrangement links TRBV21-1 to TRBJ2-5; the TCRdb call, TRBD1, lacks DNA for checking. TRBV21-1 is a pseudogene segment. The CDR3 spans 12 residues. Here the CDR3 reads CASSNRVETQYF.

This clonotype shows up as medium-sized by frequency. The chain couples TRBV6-2 or TRBV6-3 to TRBJ2-7; TCRdb's assignment of TRBD1 cannot be checked, as there is no DNA. The V gene's germline CDR1 is MNHEY and CDR2 SVGEGT. The CDR3 has 15 residues. CDR3 in amino acids: CASSYGMGAPYEQYF.

This clonotype is classed as medium-sized (0.01 to 0.1%) by frequency. The rearrangement links TRBV12-3 or TRBV12-4 to TRBJ2-3; TCRdb reports TRBD2, a call that lacks DNA to check it against. The length of the CDR3 is 15 residues. Here the CDR3 reads CASSFTRGGTDTQYF.

CDR3 sequence reads: CASSLIAQETQYF. The chain couples TRBV12-3 or TRBV12-4 to TRBJ2-5. The CDR3 is made up of 13 amino acids.

Judged by frequency, this clonotype is large. The chain has TRBV6-5 and TRBJ1-4. The CDR3 has 15 residues. Germline CDR1 is MNHEY and CDR2 is SVGAGI. The chain's CDR3 is CASSYSWDRIGKLFF.

Frequency places this clonotype as large. The V and J genes are TRBV20-1 and TRBJ2-5; TCRdb calls TRBD1, which cannot be checked without DNA. The CDR3 extends over 16 amino acids. Germline CDR1 is DFQATT and CDR2 is SNEGSKA (reference sequence). CDR3 sequence: CSATGSPRGLGETQYF.

Frequency places this clonotype as large. The chain links TRBV5-1 to TRBJ1-4; TCRdb reports TRBD1, a call that lacks DNA to check it against. CDR1 is SGHRS and CDR2 is YFSETQ in the germline V gene. The CDR3 has 15 residues. The chain's CDR3 is CASSPATGANEKLFF.

CDR3 amino acids: CASTPGQFTEAFF. V usage is TRBV19 and J usage is TRBJ1-1; TCRdb's assignment of TRBD1 cannot be checked, as there is no DNA. Per the germline V gene, CDR1 is LNHDA and CDR2 is SQIVND (reference sequence). The CDR3 is 13 residues long.

This clonotype ranks as large in terms of frequency. The chain employs TRBV20-1 and TRBJ1-5. From germline, CDR1 is DFQATT and CDR2 SNEGSKA (reference sequence). The CDR3 is 14 amino acids. Here the CDR3 reads CSARDFSSNQPQHF.

This clonotype ranks as medium-sized in terms of frequency. The J gene is TRBJ1-1, the V gene TRBV30. Germline loops: CDR1 GTSNPN, CDR2 SVGIG (reference sequence). There are 12 residues in the CDR3. CDR3 protein: CAWSVQGNEAFF.

The J gene is TRBJ2-7, the V gene TRBV20-1; TCRdb's D call of TRBD2 is untestable without DNA. The CDR3 runs to 13 residues. Germline CDR1 is DFQATT and CDR2 is SNEGSKA (reference sequence). CDR3 amino acids: CSTPGLLSYEQYF.

Its frequency marks this clonotype as large (0.1 to 1%). V is TRBV5-6 and J is TRBJ2-5; the D gene TCRdb calls, TRBD2, cannot be checked with no DNA. The CDR3 runs to 16 residues. Germline loops: CDR1 SGHDT, CDR2 YYEEEE. CDR3 amino acids: CASSTYAGGTQETQYF.

According to its frequency, this clonotype is medium-sized (0.01 to 0.1%). The chain employs TRBV5-6 and TRBJ2-5; TCRdb gives TRBD1 as the D gene, but with no DNA this cannot be confirmed. The CDR3 is 14 amino acids. The germline CDR1 and CDR2 sequences are SGHDT and YYEEEE. This chain's CDR3 is CASSPPGIGETQYF. Combining the CDR3 with reference TRBV5-6 and TRBJ2-5 gives the whole variable domain DAGVTQSPTHLIKTRGQQVTLRCSPKSGHDTVSWYQQALGQGPQFIFQYYEEEERQRGNFPDRFSGHQFPNYSSELNVNALLLGDSALYLCASSPPGIGETQYFGPGTRLLVL.

This clonotype is large by frequency. The rearrangement uses TRBV2 and TRBJ2-6. This CDR3 comprises 15 residues. Germline V gives CDR1 SNHLY, CDR2 FYNNEI. CDR3 residues: CASSLSSLGANVLTF.

This clonotype is identified as large (0.1 to 1%) from frequency. This chain joins TRBV7-9 and TRBJ2-2; TCRdb outputs TRBD1, but without DNA this stays unchecked. Germline loops: CDR1 SEHNR, CDR2 FQNEAQ (reference sequence). CDR3 size: 15 residues. The CDR3 sequence is CASSLPGTVSGELFF.

This clonotype ranks as medium-sized in terms of frequency. The chain couples TRBV9 to TRBJ2-7; the TRBD2 assignment by TCRdb is unverifiable without DNA. Germline-derived CDR1 and CDR2 are SGDLS and YYNGEE. This CDR3 is built from 18 residues. CDR3 loop: CASSASSALAGGPEEQYF.

This clonotype ranks as large in terms of frequency. The chain employs TRBV6-5 and TRBJ2-7. Germline lookup yields CDR1 MNHEY and CDR2 SVGAGI. This CDR3 comprises 13 residues. The chain's CDR3 is CASSYGDSYEQYF.